Following are 29 T cell receptor beta chains from one sample sequenced in a study of OX40 agonist ivuxolimab in advanced cancers. Data came from immunoSEQ multiplex PCR; TCRdb stores just in-frame clones and leaves some out. The sample lists some 23,000 clones, more than 75% occurring once. The source material was CD4+ or CD8+ T cells sorted from blood, sampled in a trial of the OX40 agonist ivuxolimab. The source of these receptors is an adult with an advanced solid tumor such as melanoma, head and neck, liver or kidney cancer.

The rearrangement uses TRBV9 and TRBJ2-7, with 8 bases fitting TRBD1. This CDR3 is built from 16 residues. V gave up 0 bases and J gave up 3 bases; unmatched junction bases: 8. The germline CDR1 and CDR2 sequences are SGDLS and YYNGEE. CDR3 sequence reads: CASSVAPTGGNYEQYF. CDR3 bases: TGTGCCAGCAGCGTAGCTCCTACAGGGGGGAACTACGAGCAGTACTTC.

The CDR3 reads CASSTLTSGYNEQFF. CDR3 nucleotides: TGCGCCAGCAGCACATTGACTAGCGGCTACAATGAGCAGTTCTTC. The rearrangement links TRBV5-1 to TRBJ2-1; 9 positions match TRBD2. The germline gives CDR1 SGHRS, CDR2 YFSETQ. V was pared by 4 bases and J by 3 bases, with 5 bases of the junction left unmatched. There are 15 residues in the CDR3.

This clone is a singleton in its sample. The chain employs TRBV6-1 and TRBJ1-1; D gene unclear. CDR3 length: 13 residues. Germline-derived CDR1 and CDR2 are MNHNS and SASEGT. V lost 5 bases to trimming and J lost 2 bases, with 9 bases between them. CDR3 sequence: CASSRVGNTEAFF. CDR3 bases: TGTGCCAGCAGTAGGGTGGGAAACACTGAAGCTTTCTTT.

V usage is TRBV6-1 and J usage is TRBJ1-2, with 9 bases fitting TRBD1. The CDR3 totals 12 residues. Germline assignment: CDR1 MNHNS and CDR2 SASEGT. V was pared by 11 bases and J by 7 bases, with 8 bases of the junction left unmatched. The CDR3 bases are TGTGCCGGACTGGACAGGGGTCTTGGCTACACCTTC. It encodes CAGLDRGLGYTF.

V usage is TRBV5-1 and J usage is TRBJ2-3; D remains ambiguous. Trimming shortened V by 0 bases and J by 4 bases, and 12 bases separated the two germline ends. The CDR3 runs 15 residues. Germline-derived CDR1 and CDR2 are SGHRS and YFSETQ. The CDR3 spells CASSLAVAAPDTQYF. CDR3 coding DNA: TGCGCCAGCAGCTTGGCCGTTGCAGCGCCAGATACGCAGTATTTT.

The V gene is TRBV7-9, the J gene TRBJ2-1, with D unclear. Trimming left V 2 bases short and J 1 base short, with 12 bases between. CDR1 and CDR2 (germline): SEHNR, FQNEAQ (reference sequence). The length of the CDR3 is 16 residues. CDR3 protein: CASSLKPVLSYNEQFF. The CDR3 nucleotides are TGTGCCAGCAGCTTAAAGCCCGTCTTATCCTACAATGAGCAGTTCTTC.

J is TRBJ2-5 and V is TRBV19; 9 nucleotides agree with TRBD2. V shed 4 bases, J shed 5 bases, and the junction held 5 bases outside the gene matches. Germline CDR1 reads LNHDA; CDR2 reads SQIVND (reference sequence). CDR3 length: 14 amino acids. The CDR3 nucleotides read TGTGCCAGTAGTAGTAGCGGGAGAACGGAGACCCAGTACTTC. It codes for CASSSSGRTETQYF. Using reference TRBV19 and TRBJ2-5 for the parts outside the CDR3, the full variable domain is DGGITQSPKYLFRKEGQNVTLSCEQNLNHDAMYWYRQDPGQGLRLIYYSQIVNDFQKGDIAEGYSVSREKKESFPLTVTSAQKNPTAFYLCASSSSGRTETQYFGPGTRLLVL.

CDR3 sequence (DNA): TGTGCCAGCAGCTTGGCCGGGTCAGCCGCGACGGTGGCTGAAGCTTTCTTT. Protein product: CASSLAGSAATVAEAFF. This chain uses TRBV5-5 with TRBJ1-1; no definite D call. Germline values: CDR1 SGHKS, CDR2 YYEKEE (reference sequence). V lost 0 bases and J lost 6, with 21 bases in between. This CDR3 is 17 amino acids long.

The rearrangement uses TRBV11-2 and TRBJ1-2; 8 nucleotides line up with TRBD1. This CDR3 spans 15 amino acids. Germline V CDR1 and CDR2: SGHAT, FQNNGV. V lost 5 bases, J lost 4 bases, and 9 bases stayed unmatched. The CDR3 sequence is CASSLNAGGGYGYTF. The DNA for the CDR3 is TGTGCCAGCAGCCTCAACGCAGGGGGCGGCTATGGCTACACCTTC.

The chain employs TRBV27 and TRBJ2-7, with 9 bases fitting TRBD2. V was pared by 6 bases and J by 6 bases, with 12 bases of the junction left unmatched. The CDR3 is made up of 15 amino acids. Germline CDR1 is MNHEY and CDR2 is SMNVEV (reference sequence). This CDR3 reads CASSYTSGPSGEQYF. The DNA for the CDR3 is TGTGCCAGCAGCTACACTAGCGGGCCCTCTGGCGAGCAGTACTTC.

This sequence joins TRBV30 and TRBJ2-7; maybe TRBD1 (5 bases). The CDR3 loop spans 14 amino acids. V gave up 2 bases and J gave up 4 bases, with 15 bases separating them. Germline V CDR1 and CDR2: GTSNPN, SVGIG (reference sequence). The CDR3 here is CAWSFSAGSYEQYF. CDR3 in DNA: TGTGCCTGGAGTTTTTCGGCAGGGTCGTACGAGCAGTACTTC.

The CDR3 region is CASSFGPTSGGDEQFF. As DNA, the CDR3 is TGTGCCAGCAGCTTCGGCCCGACTAGCGGGGGGGATGAGCAGTTCTTC. This sequence joins TRBV7-2 and TRBJ2-1; 14 nucleotides match TRBD2. Germline values: CDR1 SGHTA, CDR2 FQGNSA. After removal of 3 bases from V and 8 bases from J, the junction contained 6 bases not matched to a gene. The CDR3 length is 16 residues. The entire variable domain, with the rest obtained from reference TRBV7-2 and TRBJ2-1, is as follows: GAGVSQSPSNKVTEKGKDVELRCDPISGHTALYWYRQSLGQGLEFLIYFQGNSAPDKSGLPSDRFSAERTGGSVSTLTIQRTQQEDSAVYLCASSFGPTSGGDEQFFGPGTRLTVL.

The rearrangement joins TRBV1 to TRBJ1-1; TRBD1 is the table's D call and was not checked against the DNA. TRBV1 is tagged as a pseudogene. The CDR3 has 17 residues. The CDR3 sequence is CTSSPGQGRGRVTEAFF. CDR3 nucleotide sequence: TGCACCAGCAGCCCCGGACAGGGAAGGGGCCGTGTTACTGAAGCTTTCTTT.

The V gene is TRBV9, the J gene TRBJ2-5, with D perhaps assigned TRBD1 or TRBD2 (7 bases each). The CDR3 extends over 16 amino acids. Per the germline V gene, CDR1 is SGDLS and CDR2 is YYNGEE. Trimming left V 0 bases short and J 2 bases short, with 14 bases between. CDR3 nucleotide sequence: TGTGCCAGCAGCGTAGAACAGGGGAGGGGGCAAGAGACCCAGTACTTC. This translates into CASSVEQGRGQETQYF.

The count of this clone is one. The rearrangement uses TRBV10-3 and TRBJ2-6; 9 bases align to TRBD1. The CDR3 length is 17 residues. V shed 6 bases, J shed 2 bases, and the junction held 8 bases outside the gene matches. Germline V gene data show CDR1 as ENHRY and CDR2 as SYGVKD. The CDR3, as DNA: TGTGCCATCAGCCCGGGACAGGGTTTGCCTGGGGCCAACGTCCTGACTTTC. This codes for CAISPGQGLPGANVLTF.

The V gene is TRBV28, the J gene TRBJ1-5; a possible D gene is TRBD1 (6 bases). Germline values: CDR1 MDHEN, CDR2 SYDVKM. The V gene lost 6 bases and the J gene lost 0 bases, with 15 bases spanning the gap. This CDR3 has 16 residues. CDR3 nucleotides: TGTGCCAGCAGGCGTGGACAGAACCTTAGCAATCAGCCCCAGCATTTT. Its protein product is CASRRGQNLSNQPQHF.

This sequence joins TRBV6-6 and TRBJ2-5; D is ambiguous. The CDR3 sequence is 14 residues long. V shed 6 bases and J shed 0 bases, with 11 bases lying between them. Germline CDR1 is MNHNY and CDR2 is SVGAGI (reference sequence). CDR3: CASSDYQYQETQYF. The CDR3 nucleotides read TGTGCCAGCAGCGATTACCAGTACCAAGAGACCCAGTACTTC.

V and J are TRBV7-2 and TRBJ1-1, with unresolved D. Germline loops: CDR1 SGHTA, CDR2 FQGNSA. Trimming cost V 5 bases and J 1 base, with 11 bases left between them. This CDR3 region has 14 residues. In DNA form, the CDR3 reads TGTGCCAGCAGCCTTGGAGCACCGAACACTGAAGCTTTCTTT. This gives the protein CASSLGAPNTEAFF.

V and J are TRBV7-6 and TRBJ1-2; 9 positions agree with TRBD1. The J segment lost 7 bases and the V segment lost 5 bases, leaving 8 bases of the junction unmatched. Germline-derived CDR1 and CDR2 are SGHVS and FNYEAQ. CDR3 length equals 14 residues. CDR3 sequence (DNA): TGTGCCAGCAGCCTCGGACAGGGGACGGGTGGCTACACCTTC. The encoded protein is CASSLGQGTGGYTF. Drawing the rest from reference TRBV7-6 and TRBJ1-2, the complete variable domain is GAGVSQSPRYKVTKRGQDVALRCDPISGHVSLYWYRQALGQGPEFLTYFNYEAQQDKSGLPNDRFSAERPEGSISTLTIQRTEQRDSAMYRCASSLGQGTGGYTFGSGTRLTVV.

The rearrangement links TRBV2 to TRBJ1-4; 7 nucleotides align to TRBD1. In germline, CDR1 is SNHLY, CDR2 FYNNEI. The V segment lost 10 bases and the J segment 6 bases; nucleotides outside the gene matches: 8. This CDR3 is 13 amino acids long. For the CDR3, the DNA is TGTGCCACCAAAGACAGGGAGGATGAAAAACTGTTTTTT. This sequence encodes CATKDREDEKLFF.

V usage is TRBV29-1 and J usage is TRBJ2-5; D is undetermined. Germline V gene lookup returns CDR1 SQVTM and CDR2 ANQGSEA. With 0 bases removed from V and 4 bases from J, the gap between germline ends came to 6 bases. There are 12 residues in the CDR3. This chain's CDR3 is CSVEDGTETQYF. The CDR3 DNA reads TGCAGCGTTGAAGATGGTACAGAGACCCAGTACTTC.

CDR3 region: CASSQSLAGSTGELFF. CDR3 DNA: TGCGCCAGCAGCCAATCACTAGCGGGTTCCACCGGGGAGCTGTTTTTT. This chain links TRBV4-3 with TRBJ2-2, with 9 bases fitting TRBD2. The germline gives CDR1 LGHNA, CDR2 YSLEER. The CDR3 spans 16 residues. After removal of 2 bases from V and 4 bases from J, the junction contained 5 bases not matched to a gene.

This clone has only a few counts. The chain couples TRBV5-3 to TRBJ1-5, with a possible D match to TRBD1 (5 bases). TRBV5-3 belongs to the ORF category, with a function that is uncertain. V was cut by 4 bases and J by 4 bases, with 18 bases left in between. The CDR3 is 16 residues long. This CDR3 is CARSPCQGGINQPQHF. The DNA for the CDR3 is TGTGCCAGAAGCCCGTGCCAGGGCGGCATTAATCAGCCCCAGCATTTT.

V and J are TRBV10-3 and TRBJ2-7; 9 bases map to TRBD2. The CDR3 consists of 17 residues. The trim removed 2 bases at V and 1 base at J, leaving 9 bases unmatched. Per the germline V gene, CDR1 is ENHRY and CDR2 is SYGVKD. CDR3 loop: CAISEMVAGDSSYEQYF. The CDR3 coding sequence is TGTGCCATCAGTGAGATGGTAGCGGGAGACTCTTCCTACGAGCAGTACTTC.

J is TRBJ1-1 and V is TRBV6-6; 7 nucleotides agree with TRBD1. The V gene end was trimmed by 4 bases and the J gene end by 2 bases; junction bases not matched to a gene: 4. The CDR3 length is 14 residues. Germline V gene lookup returns CDR1 MNHNY and CDR2 SVGAGI (reference sequence). In DNA form, the CDR3 reads TGTGCCAGCAGTTTTACAGGGGCAAACACTGAAGCTTTCTTT. As protein: CASSFTGANTEAFF.

The rearrangement uses TRBV9 and TRBJ2-1; 14 bases match TRBD2. CDR1 is SGDLS and CDR2 is YYNGEE in the germline V gene. The V gene end was trimmed by 4 bases and the J gene end by 6 bases; junction bases not matched to a gene: 9. The CDR3 has 17 residues. The CDR3: CASSPRLAGGPVNEQFF. The CDR3 region has the DNA TGTGCCAGCAGCCCCAGACTAGCGGGAGGGCCAGTCAATGAGCAGTTCTTC.

V and J are TRBV4-3 and TRBJ2-3; D might be TRBD1 (7 bases). The V and J ends lost 0 bases and 0 bases respectively, with 25 bases between them. CDR1 is LGHNA, CDR2 YSLEER, per germline. The CDR3 is made up of 21 amino acids. The CDR3 protein is CASSQEQGRRGLLSSTDTQYF. As DNA, the CDR3 is TGCGCCAGCAGCCAAGAACAGGGGAGGCGAGGTCTCCTTTCTAGCACAGATACGCAGTATTTT.

The rearrangement links TRBV11-3 to TRBJ2-7; D might be TRBD1 (5 bases). CDR3 length: 16 amino acids. The germline V and J ends were trimmed by 1 base and 3 bases, with 16 bases remaining between them. Germline lookup yields CDR1 SGHNT and CDR2 YENEEA. DNA of the CDR3: TGTGCCAGCAGCTTAGGTGGGGCTCGGGTTTACTACGAGCAGTACTTC. Residues: CASSLGGARVYYEQYF.

The genes are TRBV18 and TRBJ1-6; D not certain. The CDR3 runs 15 residues. V lost 3 bases and J lost 7, with 13 bases in between. Germline values: CDR1 KGHSH, CDR2 LQKENI. The CDR3 bases are TGTGCCAGCTCACCCCGGGCCGAACGAAATTCACCCCTCCACTTT. Protein sequence: CASSPRAERNSPLHF.